This T cell receptor (beta chain) was observed in a study of blood T cell repertoires in COVID-19. V lost 1 base, J lost 4 bases, and 9 bases stayed unmatched. The CDR3 runs 17 residues. CDR1 and CDR2 from the germline V gene are SEHNR and FQNEAQ (reference sequence). The authors' processing: Scientists estimated how many nucleated cells there were by amplifying reference gene primers. Using immunoSEQ multiplex PCR, the repertoire was profiled, and TCRdb retains in-frame clones only, with some absent. V, J and clone size are taken as reported in that table, and D and trimming were inferred from the DNA itself. The data contain some 300,000 clones, roughly 90% of them singletons. Participants were placed into cohorts based on the clinical history they reported. Among Cohort 3 donors, those recovered had two negative PCRs, clearance, or symptom resolution.

The rearrangement uses TRBV7-9 and TRBJ2-1, with 8 bases identical to TRBD2. Sequencing used PBMCs or T cells enriched from blood (not recorded which). This clonotype originated in a woman in her 30s who had recovered from COVID-19. CDR3 region: CASSLGTGRASYNEQFF. CDR3 bases: TGTGCCAGCAGCTTAGGAACCGGGAGGGCGTCATACAATGAGCAGTTCTTC.